Following are 10 T cell receptor beta chains from one sample sequenced in a study of neurological immune-mediated disorders. The time point denotes: longitudinal time-point 1 (baseline). In TCRdb, the 5' RACE reads were re-called with MiXCR into one record per CDR3 protein. The data contain some 37,000 distinct CDR3 sequences, under 4% of them singletons. The sample consisted of PBMCs. The receptor source for this set is a woman aged 55-69 years with multiple sclerosis.

This clonotype was picked up many times. The rearrangement uses TRBV7-2 and TRBJ1-1; D unclear. Trimming pared 6 bases from V and 3 bases from J, leaving 8 bases between. Looked up from germline, CDR1 is SGHTA and CDR2 is FQGNSA. This CDR3 is built from 12 residues. CDR3 residues: CASRRRDTEAFF. The CDR3 DNA reads as TGTGCCAGCAGGCGGCGGGACACTGAAGCTTTCTTT.

This clonotype appeared many times. The chain has TRBV7-6 and TRBJ1-2; TRBD1 might be the D (5 bases). Germline assignment: CDR1 SGHVS and CDR2 FNYEAQ. This CDR3 spans 14 amino acids. V was clipped by 8 bases and J by 2 bases, with 15 bases between them. CDR3: CASSEGTSNYGYTF. As DNA, the CDR3 is TGTGCCAGCTCCGAGGGGACGAGCAACTATGGCTACACCTTC.

In this sample, this clonotype turned up many times. The chain employs TRBV3-1 and TRBJ2-1; no definite D call. The CDR3 is 14 amino acids. Germline V gene lookup returns CDR1 LGHDT and CDR2 YNNKEL (reference sequence). Trimming cost V 1 base and J 9 bases, with 13 bases left between them. The CDR3 DNA sequence: TGTGCCAGCAGCCAAGGCCCCGTGGTGGGTGAGCAGTTCTTC. Translation: CASSQGPVVGEQFF.

This clonotype came up a few times. The chain carries TRBV18 and TRBJ1-1; D remains unclear. This CDR3 contains 14 residues. Trimming removed 3 bases at V and 4 bases at J, with 12 bases between. The germline gives CDR1 KGHSH, CDR2 LQKENI. The CDR3 sequence is CASSPGPISTEAFF. For the CDR3, the DNA is TGTGCCAGCTCACCCGGTCCGATATCCACTGAAGCTTTCTTT.

The table lists this clonotype with many counts. The chain recombines TRBV9 with TRBJ1-1; no clear D gene. Deletions cut 3 bases from V and 2 bases from J, with 11 bases between. This CDR3 spans 14 amino acids. In germline, CDR1 is SGDLS, CDR2 YYNGEE. The CDR3 here is CASSALNRNTEAFF. The CDR3 nucleotides read TGTGCCAGCAGCGCCTTGAACCGAAACACTGAAGCTTTCTTT.

This clonotype was recorded at least ten times. The genes are TRBV7-6 and TRBJ2-1, with TRBD1 matching over 10 bases. CDR1 SGHVS and CDR2 FNYEAQ come from the germline V gene. J lost 5 bases, V lost 5 bases, and 9 bases had no gene match. The CDR3 covers 16 residues. The CDR3 is CASSPPPGQGNNEQFF. The CDR3 DNA reads as TGTGCCAGCAGCCCACCACCGGGACAGGGGAACAATGAGCAGTTCTTC.

This clonotype was picked up many times. The rearrangement joins TRBV3-1 to TRBJ2-1, with 7 positions matching TRBD1. In germline, CDR1 is LGHDT, CDR2 YNNKEL (reference sequence). CDR3 size: 14 residues. The V segment lost 2 bases and the J segment 12 bases; nucleotides outside the gene matches: 10. The DNA of the CDR3 is TGTGCCAGCAGCCAAAGACAGGGCCTAGGGTGGCAGTTCTTC. As protein: CASSQRQGLGWQFF.

This clonotype has ten or more counts. The chain carries TRBV7-9 and TRBJ1-1; 7 bases are a match to TRBD1. Germline V gene lookup returns CDR1 SEHNR and CDR2 FQNEAQ (reference sequence). This CDR3 is 14 amino acids long. The trim removed 4 bases at V and 8 bases at J, leaving 10 bases unmatched. CDR3 DNA sequence: TGTGCCAGCAGCTCGGGACAGCGAACGGAGGAAGCTTTCTTT. Translated, it gives CASSSGQRTEEAFF.

This clonotype is medium-sized (0.01 to 0.1%) in the sample. This chain uses TRBV7-9 with TRBJ1-6, with no clear D. CDR1 is SEHNR and CDR2 is FQNEAQ in the germline V gene (reference sequence). This CDR3 comprises 15 residues. Trimming cost V 1 base and J 7 bases, with 11 bases left between them. CDR3 bases: TGTGCCAGCAGCTTAGAGTCCGGGGAGAATTCACCCCTCCACTTT. Protein sequence: CASSLESGENSPLHF.

This clonotype was counted ten times or more. This chain's CDR3 is CASRPGGVVGYTF. In DNA form, the CDR3 reads TGTGCCAGCAGACCCGGCGGGGTAGTTGGCTACACCTTC. The chain combines TRBV12-3 or TRBV12-4 with TRBJ1-2, with unresolved D. This CDR3 is 13 amino acids long. V was trimmed by 6 bases and J by 7 bases, leaving 15 bases between them.